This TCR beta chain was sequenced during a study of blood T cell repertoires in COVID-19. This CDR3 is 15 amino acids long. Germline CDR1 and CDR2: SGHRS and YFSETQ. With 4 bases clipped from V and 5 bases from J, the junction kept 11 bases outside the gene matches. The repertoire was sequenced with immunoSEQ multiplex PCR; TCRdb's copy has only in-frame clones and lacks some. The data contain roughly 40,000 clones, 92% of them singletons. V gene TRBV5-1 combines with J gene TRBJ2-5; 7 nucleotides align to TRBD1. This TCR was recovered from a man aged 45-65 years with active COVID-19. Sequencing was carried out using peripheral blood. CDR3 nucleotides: TGCGCCAGCAGCCCCGAGACAGGGCTAGGGGAGACCCAGTACTTC. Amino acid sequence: CASSPETGLGETQYF.